The 28 T cell receptor beta chains listed next were all sequenced from one sample in a study of cytomegalovirus exposure and HLA in healthy donors. Amplification used 60 Vbeta primers and 13 Jbeta primers. Generated by immunoSEQ multiplex PCR, the TCRdb table keeps only in-frame clones and is missing some. The table includes about 190,000 clones, around 87% detected once. Sequencing was performed on PBMCs. These TCRs come from a young man in good health and CMV-seronegative.

This chain links TRBV2 with TRBJ1-1; D is possibly TRBD1 (5 bases). The CDR3 consists of 12 residues. CDR1 SNHLY and CDR2 FYNNEI come from the germline V gene. Between the trimmed V and J ends, which lost 10 bases and 3 bases, there was a span of 12 bases. The CDR3 spells CATQQEYTEAFF. DNA of the CDR3: TGTGCCACCCAACAGGAATACACTGAAGCTTTCTTT.

The V call is TRBV18, the J call TRBJ2-1; 9 positions agree with TRBD2. CDR1 and CDR2 (germline): KGHSH, LQKENI. Germline trimming cut 6 bases from V and 5 bases from J; bases unmatched to any gene: 14. There are 17 residues in the CDR3. The CDR3 DNA follows: TGTGCCAGCTCTCCCACGGGGCGGGAGGGCCAAAACAATGAGCAGTTCTTC. It translates to CASSPTGREGQNNEQFF.

This clone was recorded only once. The chain links TRBV2 to TRBJ2-3; TRBD2 agrees at 14 bases. Per germline, CDR1 SNHLY and CDR2 FYNNEI. After removal of 7 bases from V and 4 bases from J, the junction contained 4 bases not matched to a gene. This CDR3 has 15 residues. The CDR3 bases are TGTGCCAGCACTGGGACTAGCGGGAGAGCAGATACGCAGTATTTT. This gives the protein CASTGTSGRADTQYF. Filled out from reference TRBV2 and TRBJ2-3, the complete variable domain reads EPEVTQTPSHQVTQMGQEVILRCVPISNHLYFYWYRQILGQKVEFLVSFYNNEISEKSEIFDDQFSVERPDGSNFTLKIRSTKLEDSAMYFCASTGTSGRADTQYFGPGTRLTVL.

This clone was seen only a few times. The CDR3 sequence is CASSYSVEGFYGYTF. The CDR3 coding sequence is TGTGCCAGCAGTTACTCAGTGGAGGGATTCTATGGCTACACCTTC. The rearrangement links TRBV6-6 to TRBJ1-2; D is undetermined. Germline V CDR1 and CDR2: MNHNY, SVGAGI (reference sequence). The length of the CDR3 is 15 residues. The V end lost 0 bases, the J end lost 4 bases, and 12 bases lay between the germline ends.

This chain links TRBV7-9 with TRBJ1-6; 10 nucleotides align to TRBD1. The V gene end was trimmed by 1 base and the J gene end by 8 bases; junction bases not matched to a gene: 2. Per the germline V gene, CDR1 is SEHNR and CDR2 is FQNEAQ (reference sequence). There are 15 residues in the CDR3. The CDR3 sequence: CASSLGTGGDSPLHF. The CDR3 nucleotides read TGTGCCAGCAGCTTAGGGACAGGGGGGGATTCACCCCTCCACTTT.

Notes on this clone: The junction departs from germline at one end; a sequencing error may be responsible. The genes are TRBV7-9 and TRBJ2-7, with 8 positions matching TRBD1. The CDR3 is made up of 12 amino acids. From germline, CDR1 is SEHNR and CDR2 FQNEAQ (reference sequence). The CDR3, as DNA: TGTTCCAGCAGCCCGACAGGGGATGAGCAGTACTTC. It translates to CSSSPTGDEQYF.

The chain has TRBV7-2 and TRBJ1-5; D remains unclear. V was pared by 3 bases and J by 2 bases, with 5 bases between. CDR3 size: 13 residues. CDR1 is SGHTA and CDR2 is FQGNSA in the germline V gene. The CDR3 DNA is TGTGCCAGCAGCTTGGCCCGCAATCAGCCCCAGCATTTT. This translates into CASSLARNQPQHF. The variable domain in full, with the rest retrieved from reference TRBV7-2 and TRBJ1-5, is GAGVSQSPSNKVTEKGKDVELRCDPISGHTALYWYRQSLGQGLEFLIYFQGNSAPDKSGLPSDRFSAERTGGSVSTLTIQRTQQEDSAVYLCASSLARNQPQHFGDGTRLSIL.

This clone came up once. The chain carries TRBV18 and TRBJ2-1, with D tentatively TRBD2 (6 bases). This CDR3 has 14 amino acids. Germline CDR1 is KGHSH and CDR2 is LQKENI. V lost 4 bases, J lost 0 bases, and 7 bases lay in between. CDR3 amino acids: CASSLGGSYNEQFF. DNA of the CDR3: TGTGCCAGCTCACTCGGGGGCTCCTACAATGAGCAGTTCTTC.

The V gene is TRBV4-2, the J gene TRBJ1-2; perhaps TRBD1 as D (6 bases). Trimming stripped 1 base from V and 1 base from J, with 13 bases between. This CDR3 spans 16 amino acids. CDR1 is LGHNA and CDR2 is YNFKEQ in the germline V gene. The CDR3 loop is CASSQVQGGGNYGYTF. Here the CDR3 DNA reads TGTGCCAGCAGCCAAGTACAGGGTGGAGGTAACTATGGCTACACCTTC.

The DNA for the CDR3 is TGTGCCAGCAGCTTAGGTCTCAGCTCCTACGAGCAGTACTTC. Translation: CASSLGLSSYEQYF. The chain couples TRBV7-9 to TRBJ2-7; D gene ambiguous. Trimming cost V 1 base and J 0 bases, with 7 bases left between them. The CDR3 loop spans 14 amino acids. CDR1 and CDR2 from the germline V gene are SEHNR and FQNEAQ (reference sequence).

The chain couples TRBV5-1 to TRBJ2-7; TRBD2 might be the D (6 bases). V shed 4 bases and J shed 2 bases, with 13 bases lying between them. This CDR3 is built from 14 residues. CDR1 and CDR2 from the germline V gene are SGHRS and YFSETQ. CDR3 protein: CASSEWDSAYEQYF. The CDR3 nucleotides read TGCGCCAGCAGCGAATGGGACTCCGCCTACGAGCAGTACTTC.

This clone was seen a single time. The chain employs TRBV5-4 and TRBJ2-3; 10 bases align to TRBD2. CDR3 length: 16 amino acids. Trimming cost V 4 bases and J 5 bases; bases outside gene matches: 10. Germline V lookup: CDR1 SGHNT, CDR2 YYREEE (reference sequence). The CDR3 sequence is CASSDQRGGRGDTQYF. Here the CDR3 DNA reads TGTGCCAGCAGCGACCAGCGGGGGGGCCGGGGAGATACGCAGTATTTT.

The chain is built from TRBV5-1 and TRBJ2-7; the match to TRBD2 covers 7 bases. Germline V gene sequence: CDR1 SGHRS, CDR2 YFSETQ. The CDR3 is 16 residues long. The trim removed 1 base at V and 1 base at J, leaving 8 bases unmatched. The CDR3 spells CASSLLASGRSYEQYF. The CDR3 DNA reads as TGCGCCAGCAGCTTGCTGGCTAGCGGACGATCCTACGAGCAGTACTTC.

CDR3 sequence (DNA): TGTGCCAGCAGCAGCCCGGGCGGGGGGGCATTCAATGAGCAGTTCTTC. Its protein is CASSSPGGGAFNEQFF. The chain joins TRBV7-9 to TRBJ2-1; 9 bases match TRBD2. This CDR3 has 16 amino acids. Per germline, CDR1 SEHNR and CDR2 FQNEAQ (reference sequence). V lost 5 bases to trimming and J lost 6 bases; unmatched junction nucleotides: 11. Complete variable domain (other parts from reference TRBV7-9 and TRBJ2-1): DTGVSQNPRHKITKRGQNVTFRCDPISEHNRLYWYRQTLGQGPEFLTYFQNEAQLEKSRLLSDRFSAERPKGSFSTLEIQRTEQGDSAMYLCASSSPGGGAFNEQFFGPGTRLTVL.

The V call is TRBV6-5, the J call TRBJ1-3; D gene uncertain. This CDR3 spans 11 amino acids. V lost 6 bases, J lost 6 bases, and 6 bases lay in between. The germline gives CDR1 MNHEY, CDR2 SVGAGI. The CDR3 sequence is CASRAQNTIYF. The CDR3 coding sequence is TGTGCCAGCAGGGCTCAAAACACCATATATTTT.

The chain joins TRBV27 to TRBJ2-2; D perhaps matches TRBD1 (6 bases). Trimming left V 3 bases short and J 3 bases short, with 8 bases between. CDR1 is MNHEY and CDR2 is SMNVEV in the germline V gene (reference sequence). The CDR3 has 14 amino acids. CDR3 sequence (DNA): TGTGCCAGCAGTTTGGGGGCGGACACCGGGGAGCTGTTTTTT. Its protein product is CASSLGADTGELFF.

This chain links TRBV9 with TRBJ2-1, with 7 bases that match TRBD1. Germline assignment: CDR1 SGDLS and CDR2 YYNGEE. The CDR3 is 16 residues long. J was trimmed by 3 bases and V by 0 bases; bases with no gene match: 6. In nucleotides, the CDR3 is TGTGCCAGCAGCGTAGCGAGGACAGGCCTCTACAATGAGCAGTTCTTC. Its protein product is CASSVARTGLYNEQFF.

The CDR3 here is CASSASQGALNSPLHF. The CDR3 DNA sequence: TGTGCCAGCAGCGCGTCGCAGGGGGCCCTTAATTCACCCCTCCACTTT. The chain joins TRBV13 to TRBJ1-6, with 8 bases matching TRBD1. Losses at the gene ends were 5 bases for V and 6 bases for J; bases not matched to a gene: 9. Germline V gene sequence: CDR1 PRHDT, CDR2 FYEKMQ (reference sequence). The CDR3 contains 16 residues. The whole variable domain, filled in from reference TRBV13 and TRBJ1-6, reads AAGVIQSPRHLIKEKRETATLKCYPIPRHDTVYWYQQGPGQDPQFLISFYEKMQSDKGSIPDRFSAQQFSDYHSELNMSSLELGDSALYFCASSASQGALNSPLHFGNGTRLTVT.

V usage is TRBV7-8 and J usage is TRBJ1-2, with 8 bases that match TRBD1. This CDR3 is built from 16 residues. Unmatched junction bases numbered 9, after V lost 4 bases and J lost 2 bases. Germline CDR1 reads SGHVS; CDR2 reads FQNEAQ. The CDR3 DNA sequence: TGTGCCAGCAGCTCGGCCCCCGCAGGGGGCAACTATGGCTACACCTTC. This gives the protein CASSSAPAGGNYGYTF.

The chain combines TRBV11-3 with TRBJ2-5, with 11 positions matching TRBD2. With V trimmed by 5 bases and J by 4 bases, 9 bases remained unmatched. CDR3 length: 16 residues. Germline V gene data show CDR1 as SGHNT and CDR2 as YENEEA. DNA for the CDR3: TGTGCCAGCAGCCCATCCTATCTAGCGGGGGGAGAGACCCAGTACTTC. It yields the protein CASSPSYLAGGETQYF.

The rearrangement joins TRBV10-2 to TRBJ2-4; 9 bases line up with TRBD2. V lost 9 bases, J lost 3 bases, and 6 bases stayed unmatched. The CDR3 has 14 residues. Germline assignment: CDR1 WSHSY and CDR2 SAAADI. This CDR3 reads CASSRGGGKNIQYF. The CDR3 DNA reads TGCGCCAGTTCGCGGGGGGGCGGCAAAAACATTCAGTACTTC.

In this sample, this clone turned up once. V usage is TRBV7-2 and J usage is TRBJ2-5, with unresolved D. The J call is in doubt because the DNA end fits TRBJ2-7 better. Germline values: CDR1 SGHTA, CDR2 FQGNSA. This CDR3 has 13 residues. As DNA, the CDR3 is TGTGCCAGCAGCTTCGCTAGCTCCTACGAGCAGTACTTC. Translated: CASSFASSYEQYF.

V usage is TRBV6-1 and J usage is TRBJ1-1; D gene unclear. Germline V gene lookup returns CDR1 MNHNS and CDR2 SASEGT. V lost 7 bases and J lost 1, with 13 bases in between. The CDR3 has 14 residues. In nucleotides, the CDR3 is TGTGCCAGCAAGGAGGGTTGGGGGAACACTGAAGCTTTCTTT. Protein: CASKEGWGNTEAFF.

The genes are TRBV7-6 and TRBJ2-1; tentatively, D is TRBD1 (5 bases). The CDR3 is made up of 14 amino acids. Trimming shortened V by 4 bases and J by 6 bases, and 13 bases separated the two germline ends. Per the germline V gene, CDR1 is SGHVS and CDR2 is FNYEAQ. The chain's CDR3 is CASSSLGQLNEQFF. CDR3 nucleotides: TGTGCCAGCAGCTCCCTCGGACAACTCAATGAGCAGTTCTTC.

The chain is built from TRBV25-1 and TRBJ1-5, with no clear D. Germline V gene data show CDR1 as MGHDK and CDR2 as SYGVNS. This CDR3 is built from 15 residues. V lost 0 bases, J lost 2 bases, and 8 bases lay in between. CDR3 bases: TGTGCCAGCAGTGAATATAATGCGGGCAATCAGCCCCAGCATTTT. Protein product: CASSEYNAGNQPQHF.

This chain joins TRBV5-6 and TRBJ2-3; possible D gene TRBD2, 6 bases. Germline assignment: CDR1 SGHDT and CDR2 YYEEEE. This CDR3 is 15 amino acids long. The germline V and J ends were trimmed by 4 bases and 1 base, with 13 bases remaining between them. CDR3 loop: CASSPSGLRTDTQYF. The CDR3 DNA reads as TGTGCCAGCAGCCCGAGCGGGTTACGCACAGATACGCAGTATTTT.

The rearrangement uses TRBV1 and TRBJ2-3; the table assigns TRBD2, which was not confirmed against the DNA. TRBV1 represents a pseudogene. This CDR3 contains 21 residues. The chain's CDR3 is CTSSQDGVRLAGGPSTDTQYF. DNA for the CDR3: TGCACCAGCAGCCAAGATGGGGTGAGGCTAGCGGGAGGACCTAGCACAGATACGCAGTATTTT.

CDR3 DNA: TGTGCCAGCAGCCCCTTAGCGGGGGGCGGGGGATATACGCAGTATTTT. Encoded protein: CASSPLAGGGGYTQYF. V usage is TRBV7-6 and J usage is TRBJ2-3; 10 nucleotides line up with TRBD2. The V segment lost 5 bases and the J segment 7 bases; nucleotides outside the gene matches: 12. The CDR3 is 16 residues long. Per the germline V gene, CDR1 is SGHVS and CDR2 is FNYEAQ.